A selection of T cell receptor beta chains follows, all from one sample in a study of blood T cell repertoires in COVID-19. Sequencing used immunoSEQ multiplex PCR; TCRdb keeps in-frame clones, though not all of them. In the table there are 120,000 to 150,000 clones, around nine tenths of which are singletons. The sequencing sample was made of peripheral blood. The receptors originated from a woman between 50 and 59 years old with active or convalescent COVID-19. The CDR3 runs from the conserved cysteine through the conserved F or W. Each record gives: J gene, V gene, CDR3 protein.

>TRBJ2-3|TRBV4-2
CASSPQERTDTQYF
>TRBJ1-2|TRBV30
CAWSVERYGYTF
>TRBJ2-1|TRBV9
CASSLSGTSVNEQFF
>TRBJ1-2|TRBV7-3
CASSLAPGDGYTF
>TRBJ1-2|TRBV4-1
CASSQVAVYGYTF
>TRBJ2-5|TRBV20-1
CSARDSPTQYF
>TRBJ2-1|TRBV7-3
CASSPQGGGTHEQFF
>TRBJ1-1|TRBV2
CASSEGLGNTEAFF
>TRBJ1-6|TRBV7-3
CASSSRTDANSPLHF
>TRBJ2-7|TRBV24-1
CATSAGTEQYF
>TRBJ1-2|TRBV18
CASSLTREGGNYGYTF
>TRBJ1-2|TRBV7-3
CASSLGGTLGYTF
>TRBJ1-4|TRBV5-1
CASSQGGDEKLFF
>TRBJ2-7|TRBV2
CASSEAFGGYEQYF
>TRBJ1-6|TRBV6-1
CASSEVTGGNSPLHF
>TRBJ1-3|TRBV5-1
CASSLARNSGNTIYF
>TRBJ2-3|TRBV4-1
CASTHSRTGRTDTQYF
>TRBJ1-3|TRBV20-1
CSASQGSGNTIYF
>TRBJ1-1|TRBV6-5
CASSSNRGTEAFF
>TRBJ1-4|TRBV29-1
CSVEDSRQAGKLFF
>TRBJ1-4|TRBV27
CASSSGTLNEKLFF
>TRBJ1-2|TRBV6-5
CASSPLIMGDYGYTF
>TRBJ1-1|TRBV7-9
CASSLINRDTEAFF
>TRBJ2-5|TRBV5-1
CASSYSGTGETQYF
>TRBJ2-7|TRBV4-1
CASSLKAGPGTSYEQYF
>TRBJ1-4|TRBV27
CASSPIPQGTNEKLFF
>TRBJ1-3|TRBV19
CASRPYQQAFSGNTIYF
>TRBJ2-6|TRBV5-1
CASSHLAGGPISSGANVLTF
>TRBJ1-1|TRBV11-3
CASSLDRFTEVGCTEAFF
>TRBJ1-5|TRBV27
CASSLSGESNQPQHF
>TRBJ1-1|TRBV19
CASSTQQGITEAFF
>TRBJ2-3|TRBV29-1
CSVVRGGTDTQYF
>TRBJ2-5|TRBV11-2
CASSPPRTVQQETQYF
>TRBJ1-4|TRBV14
CASSQWGSGELFF
>TRBJ2-6|TRBV25-1
CATLPWTGEISGANVLTF
>TRBJ2-1|TRBV18
CASSLGHPSSYNEQFF
>TRBJ2-1|TRBV9
CASSVGPAGSSYNEQFF
>TRBJ1-6|TRBV6-1
CASSVTTGLTNSPLHF
>TRBJ2-1|TRBV2
CASSEEREGKSQQFF
>TRBJ1-5|TRBV30
CAWSKAGTSGNQPQHF
>TRBJ1-2|TRBV27
CASSPGIANYGYTF
>TRBJ2-1|TRBV2
CASSRAGQGHNEQFF
>TRBJ2-2|TRBV5-1
CASSLGQGTGELFF
>TRBJ1-1|TRBV30
CATGRVTEAFF
>TRBJ1-2|TRBV30
CAWSVVLSAGGYTF
>TRBJ1-1|TRBV28
CASAGDGDTEAFF
>TRBJ2-3|TRBV18
CASSPIPSGSLLDTQYF
>TRBJ2-7|TRBV7-9
CASSLGDSGWNEQYF
>TRBJ2-2|TRBV7-2
CASSRGLAGAGELFF